This TCR beta chain is drawn from a study of vaccination and CD4 T cells after COVID-19. Study-wide context: Convalescent cases comprised about 9 mild and one severe, all SARS-CoV-2 positive by nasal swab PCR.

Study conclusions and caveats: Of the reactive clones in convalescent patients, a median 86.3% showed up only post-vaccination.

This sample's treatment: roughly 10-day PBMC culture with coronavirus spike peptide pools or control peptides (ViraFEST assay). ViraFEST sequenced TCRs after peptide-pool expansion of antigen-specific T cells. V lost 6 bases, J lost 5 bases, and 3 bases stayed unmatched. Germline CDR1 is SNHLY and CDR2 is FYNNEI. The CDR3 consists of 13 residues. Sequenced with the Oncomine TCR Beta short-read assay was DNA taken from cultured CD4+ T cells. Genomic DNA was isolated from CD4+ T cells that had been cultured. TCRdb re-analysed the PCR reads in MiXCR, keeping a single row per CDR3 protein. Among fewer than 25,000 distinct CDR3 sequences listed, around 50% were seen once. As regards this clonotype: As yet, its antigen is unknown.

The sequenced sample consisted of CD4+ T cells from blood, cultured in vitro. The V call is TRBV2, the J call TRBJ1-4, with 7 bases lining up with TRBD1. The TCR was taken from a human donor who had recovered from COVID-19. CDR3 sequence (DNA): TGTGCCAGCAGAGGGACAGAAAATGAAAAACTGTTTTTT. Residues: CASRGTENEKLFF.